This record covers a single T cell receptor (beta chain). Its antigen is not identified. This sample was taken from a study of cytomegalovirus exposure and HLA in healthy donors. Study observations and caveats: Cytomegalovirus status, reportedly, was diagnosed with high specificity and sensitivity by the classifier. Most TCR sequences showed up rarely, but some public TCRs showed up in many donors.

Method: immunoSEQ multiplex PCR; TCRdb's copy keeps in-frame clones and lacks some. The sample lists some 76,000 clones, approximately 94% occurring once. The CDR3 totals 16 residues. Germline assignment: CDR1 MNHEY and CDR2 SVGAGI. V lost 1 base, J lost 1 base, and 13 bases lay in between. The chain uses TRBV6-5 and TRBJ1-1, with TRBD1 as a possible D gene (6 bases). The sequencing input was PBMCs. This clonotype was sampled from a woman under 30 in good health and CMV-seropositive. CDR3 in DNA: TGTGCCAGCAGTTACTATGGACAGACGGAGAACACTGAAGCTTTCTTT. It yields the protein CASSYYGQTENTEAFF.